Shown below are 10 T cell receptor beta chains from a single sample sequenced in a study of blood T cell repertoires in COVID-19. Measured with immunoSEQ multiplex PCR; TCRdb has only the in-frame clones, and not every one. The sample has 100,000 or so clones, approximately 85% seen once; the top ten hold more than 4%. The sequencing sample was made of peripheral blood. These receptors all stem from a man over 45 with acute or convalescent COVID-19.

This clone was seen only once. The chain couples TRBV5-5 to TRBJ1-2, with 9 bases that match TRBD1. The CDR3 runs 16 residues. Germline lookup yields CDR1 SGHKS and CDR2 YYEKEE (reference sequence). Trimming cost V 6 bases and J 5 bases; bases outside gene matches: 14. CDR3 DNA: TGTGCCAGCACCCTGAAGGGACAGGGTAACCTTTATGGCTACACCTTC. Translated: CASTLKGQGNLYGYTF. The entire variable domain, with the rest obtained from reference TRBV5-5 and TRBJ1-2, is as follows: DAGVTQSPTHLIKTRGQQVTLRCSPISGHKSVSWYQQVLGQGPQFIFQYYEKEERGRGNFPDRFSARQFPNYSSELNVNALLLGDSALYLCASTLKGQGNLYGYTFGSGTRLTVV.

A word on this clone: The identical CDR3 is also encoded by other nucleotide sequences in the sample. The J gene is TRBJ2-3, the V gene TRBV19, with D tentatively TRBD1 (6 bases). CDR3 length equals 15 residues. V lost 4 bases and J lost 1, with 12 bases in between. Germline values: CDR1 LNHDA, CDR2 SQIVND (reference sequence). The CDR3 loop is CASSRGQPRTDTQYF. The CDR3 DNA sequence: TGTGCCAGTAGTAGAGGACAGCCACGCACAGATACGCAGTATTTT.

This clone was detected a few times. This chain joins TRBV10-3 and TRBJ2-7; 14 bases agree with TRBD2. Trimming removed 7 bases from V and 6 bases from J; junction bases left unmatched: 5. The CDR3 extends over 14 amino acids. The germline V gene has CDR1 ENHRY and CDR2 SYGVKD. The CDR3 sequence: CAIKTSGGESEQYF. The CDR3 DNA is TGTGCCATCAAGACTAGCGGGGGGGAGTCCGAGCAGTACTTC.

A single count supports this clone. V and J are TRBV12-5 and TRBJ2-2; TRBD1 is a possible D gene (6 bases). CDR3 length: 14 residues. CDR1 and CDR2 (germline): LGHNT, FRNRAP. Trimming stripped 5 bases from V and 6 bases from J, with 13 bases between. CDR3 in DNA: TGTGCTAGTGGTCGCATAGCAGGGGCCGGGGAGCTGTTTTTT. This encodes CASGRIAGAGELFF.

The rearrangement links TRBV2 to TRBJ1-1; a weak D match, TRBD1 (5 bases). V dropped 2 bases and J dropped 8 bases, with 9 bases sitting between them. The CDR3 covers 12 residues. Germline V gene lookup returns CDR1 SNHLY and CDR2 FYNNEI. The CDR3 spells CASSESPGEAFF. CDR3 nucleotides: TGTGCCAGCAGTGAATCCCCAGGGGAAGCTTTCTTT.

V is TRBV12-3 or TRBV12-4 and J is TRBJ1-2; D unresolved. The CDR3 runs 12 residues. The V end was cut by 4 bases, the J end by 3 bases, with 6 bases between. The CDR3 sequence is CASSSLDYGYTF. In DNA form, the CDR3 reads TGTGCCAGCAGTTCTTTAGACTATGGCTACACCTTC.

In DNA form, the CDR3 reads TGTGCCAGCAGCTTAGGTCCTGTGCGGGGTAACTCCTACGAGCAGTACTTC. It codes for CASSLGPVRGNSYEQYF. This chain uses TRBV7-9 with TRBJ2-7, with D maybe TRBD2 (6 bases). The CDR3 sequence is 17 residues long. CDR1 and CDR2 from the germline V gene are SEHNR and FQNEAQ (reference sequence). V dropped 1 base and J dropped 0 bases, with 16 bases sitting between them. The full variable domain, completed using reference TRBV7-9 and TRBJ2-7, is DTGVSQNPRHKITKRGQNVTFRCDPISEHNRLYWYRQTLGQGPEFLTYFQNEAQLEKSRLLSDRFSAERPKGSFSTLEIQRTEQGDSAMYLCASSLGPVRGNSYEQYFGPGTRLTVT.

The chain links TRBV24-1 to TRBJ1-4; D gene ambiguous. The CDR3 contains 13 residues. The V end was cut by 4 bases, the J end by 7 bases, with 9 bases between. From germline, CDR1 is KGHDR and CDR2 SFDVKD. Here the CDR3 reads CATSDSVSEKLFF. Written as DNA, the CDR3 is TGTGCCACCAGTGACTCAGTATCTGAAAAACTGTTTTTT.

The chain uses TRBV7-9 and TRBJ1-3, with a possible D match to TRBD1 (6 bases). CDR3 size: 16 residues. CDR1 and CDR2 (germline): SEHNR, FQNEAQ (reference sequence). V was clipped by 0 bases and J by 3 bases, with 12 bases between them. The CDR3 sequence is CASSLAQGQDGNTIYF. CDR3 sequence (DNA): TGTGCCAGCAGCTTAGCACAGGGCCAAGATGGAAACACCATATATTTT.

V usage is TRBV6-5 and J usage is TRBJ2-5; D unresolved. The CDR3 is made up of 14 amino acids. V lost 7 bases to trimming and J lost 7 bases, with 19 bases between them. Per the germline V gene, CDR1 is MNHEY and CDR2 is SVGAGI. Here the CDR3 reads CASTPPSASGTQYF. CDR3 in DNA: TGTGCCAGCACCCCCCCCTCGGCGTCGGGGACCCAGTACTTC.